This T cell receptor beta chain was captured in a study of blood T cell repertoires in COVID-19. Background on the study: The United States, Italy and Spain provided the acute and convalescent COVID-19 samples.

V lost 6 bases to trimming and J lost 9 bases; unmatched junction nucleotides: 5. This CDR3 is built from 12 residues. Germline assignment: CDR1 MDHEN and CDR2 SYDVKM. The protocol was immunoSEQ multiplex PCR, while the TCRdb copy is restricted to in-frame clones and leaves out a portion. Of around 70,000 clones listed, about nine tenths were seen once; the top ten hold about a tenth. The J gene is TRBJ2-1, the V gene TRBV28; 7 bases align to TRBD2. This TCR was sampled from a human donor in a cohort sampled during active COVID-19. Sequencing was done on a sample of peripheral blood. DNA for the CDR3: TGTGCCAGCAGCCGCACTAGCGCTGAGCAGTTCTTC. Translating gives CASSRTSAEQFF.